The subject of this entry is one T cell receptor (beta chain). TCRdb re-called the RT-PCR reads with MiXCR, one entry per CDR3 protein. This table has about 680,000 distinct CDR3 sequences, 13% to 15% appearing once. This CDR3 comprises 11 residues. Between the trimmed V and J ends, which lost 8 bases and 6 bases, there was a span of 9 bases. Germline CDR1 is SNHLY and CDR2 is FYNNEI. The chain uses TRBV2 and TRBJ2-3; no clear D gene. The sequence was collected from a female donor in good health, serving as a healthy control. Sequencing was done on a sample of memory CD4+ T cells from blood. The CDR3 DNA reads TGTGCCAGCGGCACGAGTGATACGCAGTATTTT. As protein: CASGTSDTQYF.